This TCR beta chain was sequenced during a study of OX40 agonist ivuxolimab in advanced cancers. Study information: Every 2 weeks, patients got intravenous ivuxolimab at one of six dose levels (0.01-10 mg/kg).

Germline-derived CDR1 and CDR2 are MNHEY and SVGAGI. The CDR3 runs to 15 residues. V dropped 0 bases and J dropped 7 bases, with 13 bases sitting between them. The assay was immunoSEQ multiplex PCR, and TCRdb's table has in-frame clones only and misses some. Among about 69,000 clones listed, 85% to 90% were seen once. General study points: The investigators did not determine what antigen specificity the expanded peripheral T cells had.

In regard to this clone: What it recognizes is unknown.

This sequence originates from an adult with an advanced solid tumor such as melanoma, head and neck, liver or kidney cancer. The chain carries TRBV6-5 and TRBJ2-1, with a weak D call TRBD1 (6 bases). Sequencing used CD4+ or CD8+ T cells sorted from blood, obtained in a trial of the OX40 agonist ivuxolimab. Written as DNA, the CDR3 is TGTGCCAGCAGTTACTCTTACACAGGGAGAAATGAGCAGTTCTTC. It encodes CASSYSYTGRNEQFF.